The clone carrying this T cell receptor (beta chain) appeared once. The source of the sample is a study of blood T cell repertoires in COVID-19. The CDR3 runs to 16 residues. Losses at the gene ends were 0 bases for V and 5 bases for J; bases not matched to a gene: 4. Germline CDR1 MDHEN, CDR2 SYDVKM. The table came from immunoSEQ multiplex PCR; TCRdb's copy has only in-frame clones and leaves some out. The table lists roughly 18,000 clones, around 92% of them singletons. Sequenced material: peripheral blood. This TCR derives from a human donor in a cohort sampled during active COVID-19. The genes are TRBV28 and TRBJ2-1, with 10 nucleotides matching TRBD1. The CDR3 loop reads CASSLWGQGLHNEQFF. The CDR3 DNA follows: TGTGCCAGCAGTTTATGGGGACAGGGGCTCCACAATGAGCAGTTCTTC. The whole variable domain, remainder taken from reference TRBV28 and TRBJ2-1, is DVKVTQSSRYLVKRTGEKVFLECVQDMDHENMFWYRQDPGLGLRLIYFSYDVKMKEKGDIPEGYSVSREKKERFSLILESASTNQTSMYLCASSLWGQGLHNEQFFGPGTRLTVL.